This is a list of T cell receptor beta chains from one sample in a study of shared clonotypes between healthy human individuals. TCRdb keeps only in-frame clones here, not all; method: immunoSEQ multiplex PCR. The sample consists of about 2.4 million clones, 80% to 95% of them appearing once. The sample consisted of naive CD4+ T cells from PBMCs. The receptor source for this set is a man younger than 35 in good health. Some clones in this sample may be carry-over from other donors' samples. CDR3s include the opening cysteine and the closing phenylalanine or tryptophan. The D gene is left open where the match is weak. Some rows have no size entry. The others give once, few or many, or a class for an expanded clone.

V gene: TRBV5-1; clone size: few; D gene: .; CDR3 length: 15; J gene: TRBJ1-5; CDR3 protein: CASSLGAPGNQPQHF; CDR3 DNA: TGCGCCAGCAGCTTGGGAGCTCCCGGGAATCAGCCCCAGCATTTT
V gene: TRBV7-6; clone size: .; D gene: TRBD2; CDR3 length: 14; J gene: TRBJ2-5; CDR3 protein: CASSFGGRQETQYF; CDR3 DNA: TGTGCCAGCAGCTTCGGGGGGAGGCAAGAGACCCAGTACTTC
V gene: TRBV4-1; clone size: once; D gene: TRBD2; CDR3 length: 18; J gene: TRBJ2-1; CDR3 protein: CASSQGRLAGDSYNEQFF; CDR3 DNA: TGCGCCAGCAGCCAAGGACGACTAGCGGGAGACTCCTACAATGAGCAGTTCTTC
V gene: TRBV6-6; clone size: .; D gene: .; CDR3 length: 14; J gene: TRBJ1-1; CDR3 protein: CASRGPALNTEAFF; CDR3 DNA: TGTGCCAGCAGAGGGCCGGCTTTGAACACTGAAGCTTTCTTT
V gene: TRBV18; clone size: .; D gene: .; CDR3 length: 14; J gene: TRBJ2-1; CDR3 protein: CASSPLAGSDEQFF; CDR3 DNA: TGTGCCAGCTCACCGTTAGCAGGCAGCGATGAGCAGTTCTTC
V gene: TRBV9; clone size: .; D gene: TRBD2; CDR3 length: 16; J gene: TRBJ2-3; CDR3 protein: CASSVGLAASTDTQYF; CDR3 DNA: TGTGCCAGCAGCGTGGGACTAGCGGCTAGCACAGATACGCAGTATTTT
V gene: TRBV10-1; clone size: .; D gene: TRBD1; CDR3 length: 16; J gene: TRBJ1-6; CDR3 protein: CASSEGQGAWNSPLHF; CDR3 DNA: TGCGCCAGCAGTGAAGGACAGGGGGCCTGGAATTCACCCCTCCACTTT
V gene: TRBV7-9; clone size: .; D gene: TRBD1; CDR3 length: 16; J gene: TRBJ1-3; CDR3 protein: CASSLATTGPRDTIYF; CDR3 DNA: TGTGCCAGCAGCTTAGCCACGACAGGGCCCAGGGACACCATATATTTT
V gene: TRBV19; clone size: .; D gene: .; CDR3 length: 14; J gene: TRBJ2-7; CDR3 protein: CASSIALLTGEQYF; CDR3 DNA: TGTGCCAGTAGTATAGCTCTTTTGACAGGCGAGCAGTACTTC
V gene: TRBV5-4; clone size: .; D gene: TRBD2; CDR3 length: 15; J gene: TRBJ2-7; CDR3 protein: CASSLVSGSSYEQYF; CDR3 DNA: TGTGCCAGCAGCTTGGTTAGCGGGAGCTCCTACGAGCAGTACTTC
V gene: TRBV29-1; clone size: few; D gene: .; CDR3 length: 14; J gene: TRBJ1-1; CDR3 protein: CSVVMVLGGHEAFF; CDR3 DNA: TGCAGCGTTGTTATGGTTTTGGGGGGCCATGAAGCTTTCTTT
V gene: TRBV6-1; clone size: .; D gene: .; CDR3 length: 13; J gene: TRBJ2-2; CDR3 protein: CASGGGNTGELFF; CDR3 DNA: TGTGCCAGTGGGGGCGGGAACACCGGGGAGCTGTTTTTT
V gene: TRBV11-1; clone size: once; D gene: TRBD2; CDR3 length: 19; J gene: TRBJ2-7; CDR3 protein: CASSSPGLAGGLSAYEQYF; CDR3 DNA: TGTGCCAGCAGCTCGCCCGGACTAGCGGGAGGGTTGAGCGCCTACGAGCAGTACTTC
V gene: TRBV9; clone size: .; D gene: TRBD2; CDR3 length: 16; J gene: TRBJ2-1; CDR3 protein: CASSPLGREGYNEQFF; CDR3 DNA: TGTGCCAGCAGCCCCCTCGGGCGGGAGGGATACAATGAGCAGTTCTTC
V gene: TRBV5-1; clone size: .; D gene: TRBD2; CDR3 length: 16; J gene: TRBJ2-1; CDR3 protein: CASSLGGLAGFGEQFF; CDR3 DNA: TGCGCCAGCAGCTTGGGGGGACTAGCGGGATTCGGTGAGCAGTTCTTC
V gene: TRBV7-3; clone size: .; D gene: .; CDR3 length: 13; J gene: TRBJ1-1; CDR3 protein: CASSLPPNTEAFF; CDR3 DNA: TGTGCCAGCAGCTTACCCCCAAACACTGAAGCTTTCTTT
V gene: TRBV6-1; clone size: .; D gene: TRBD1; CDR3 length: 15; J gene: TRBJ2-7; CDR3 protein: CASSPRTGVAYEQYF; CDR3 DNA: TGTGCCAGCAGTCCCCGGACAGGGGTCGCCTACGAGCAGTACTTC
V gene: TRBV30; clone size: .; D gene: .; CDR3 length: 14; J gene: TRBJ1-2; CDR3 protein: CAWRPGTLDYGYTF; CDR3 DNA: TGTGCCTGGCGACCAGGTACCCTTGACTATGGCTACACCTTC
V gene: TRBV10-3; clone size: .; D gene: .; CDR3 length: 15; J gene: TRBJ1-4; CDR3 protein: CAISEAIQGREKLFF; CDR3 DNA: TGTGCCATCAGTGAGGCGATACAGGGTAGGGAAAAACTGTTTTTT
V gene: TRBV19; clone size: .; D gene: TRBD1; CDR3 length: 16; J gene: TRBJ1-1; CDR3 protein: CASRPTPGQGALEAFF; CDR3 DNA: TGTGCCAGTAGACCAACCCCGGGACAGGGGGCCCTTGAAGCTTTCTTT
V gene: TRBV5-1; clone size: .; D gene: TRBD2; CDR3 length: 15; J gene: TRBJ2-1; CDR3 protein: CASRPGLAGANEQFF; CDR3 DNA: TGCGCCAGCAGGCCGGGACTAGCGGGAGCCAATGAGCAGTTCTTC
V gene: TRBV2; clone size: .; D gene: .; CDR3 length: 14; J gene: TRBJ2-3; CDR3 protein: CASSEYGRTDTQYF; CDR3 DNA: TGTGCCAGCAGTGAATACGGACGCACAGATACGCAGTATTTT
V gene: TRBV6-5; clone size: .; D gene: .; CDR3 length: 13; J gene: TRBJ1-2; CDR3 protein: CASSYGGGDGYTF; CDR3 DNA: TGTGCCAGCAGTTACGGGGGGGGTGACGGCTACACCTTC
V gene: TRBV4-2; clone size: .; D gene: .; CDR3 length: 15; J gene: TRBJ2-1; CDR3 protein: CASSQGHLSGNEQFF; CDR3 DNA: TGTGCCAGCAGCCAAGGTCACTTATCTGGGAATGAGCAGTTCTTC
V gene: TRBV28; clone size: .; D gene: .; CDR3 length: 15; J gene: TRBJ2-7; CDR3 protein: CASSFSRGATYEQYF; CDR3 DNA: TGTGCCAGCAGTTTCAGCAGGGGCGCTACCTACGAGCAGTACTTC
V gene: TRBV6-5; clone size: .; D gene: .; CDR3 length: 14; J gene: TRBJ1-5; CDR3 protein: CASRGGRPNQPQHF; CDR3 DNA: TGTGCCAGCAGGGGGGGGAGACCTAATCAGCCCCAGCATTTT
V gene: TRBV6-6; clone size: .; D gene: .; CDR3 length: 13; J gene: TRBJ2-5; CDR3 protein: CASRDGTPETQYF; CDR3 DNA: TGTGCCAGCAGGGACGGGACCCCGGAGACCCAGTACTTC
V gene: TRBV19; clone size: .; D gene: TRBD2; CDR3 length: 16; J gene: TRBJ2-1; CDR3 protein: CASSISPGRAEMEQFF; CDR3 DNA: TGTGCCAGTAGTATATCCCCCGGGAGGGCCGAGATGGAGCAGTTCTTC
V gene: TRBV10-2; clone size: .; D gene: TRBD2; CDR3 length: 15; J gene: TRBJ2-1; CDR3 protein: CATRTSGISYNEQFF; CDR3 DNA: TGCGCCACCCGGACTAGCGGGATTTCCTACAATGAGCAGTTCTTC
V gene: TRBV5-1; clone size: .; D gene: .; CDR3 length: 15; J gene: TRBJ2-1; CDR3 protein: CASSLEGGGNNEQFF; CDR3 DNA: TGCGCCAGCAGCTTGGAGGGAGGAGGAAACAATGAGCAGTTCTTC
V gene: TRBV6-1; clone size: .; D gene: TRBD1; CDR3 length: 17; J gene: TRBJ2-3; CDR3 protein: CASSARARDRQTDTQYF; CDR3 DNA: TGTGCCAGCAGTGCACGCGCCCGGGACAGGCAGACAGATACGCAGTATTTT
V gene: TRBV5-1; clone size: .; D gene: .; CDR3 length: 14; J gene: TRBJ1-4; CDR3 protein: CASRRDGRNEKLFF; CDR3 DNA: TGCGCCAGCAGGCGGGACGGCCGTAATGAAAAACTGTTTTTT
V gene: TRBV6-4; clone size: .; D gene: .; CDR3 length: 16; J gene: TRBJ2-4; CDR3 protein: CASSAGWTAAKNIQYF; CDR3 DNA: TGTGCCAGCAGTGCGGGATGGACCGCAGCCAAAAACATTCAGTACTTC
V gene: TRBV2; clone size: .; D gene: .; CDR3 length: 11; J gene: TRBJ1-1; CDR3 protein: CASKRQTEAFF; CDR3 DNA: TGTGCCAGCAAGCGGCAAACTGAAGCTTTCTTT
V gene: TRBV5-1; clone size: .; D gene: .; CDR3 length: 17; J gene: TRBJ2-6; CDR3 protein: CASSRGPTRSGANVLTF; CDR3 DNA: TGCGCCAGCAGTCGGGGGCCTACTCGCTCTGGGGCCAACGTCCTGACTTTC
V gene: TRBV7-8; clone size: .; D gene: .; CDR3 length: 15; J gene: TRBJ2-7; CDR3 protein: CASSWRRGYSYEQYF; CDR3 DNA: TGTGCCAGCAGCTGGCGGCGGGGTTACTCCTACGAGCAGTACTTC
V gene: TRBV7-3; clone size: .; D gene: TRBD1; CDR3 length: 17; J gene: TRBJ2-2; CDR3 protein: CASSTQTGTANTGELFF; CDR3 DNA: TGTGCCAGCAGCACTCAGACAGGGACCGCGAACACCGGGGAGCTGTTTTTT
V gene: TRBV20-1; clone size: .; D gene: .; CDR3 length: 11; J gene: TRBJ2-7; CDR3 protein: CSARDGREQYF; CDR3 DNA: TGCAGTGCTAGAGACGGCCGCGAGCAGTACTTC
V gene: TRBV28; clone size: .; D gene: .; CDR3 length: 12; J gene: TRBJ1-1; CDR3 protein: CAGGQGYTEAFF; CDR3 DNA: TGTGCCGGAGGGCAGGGGTACACTGAAGCTTTCTTT
V gene: TRBV7-3; clone size: .; D gene: TRBD1; CDR3 length: 13; J gene: TRBJ2-1; CDR3 protein: CASSLGGQAEQFF; CDR3 DNA: TGTGCCAGCAGCTTAGGGGGACAGGCTGAGCAGTTCTTC